The 22 T cell receptor beta chains presented below share a single source sample, sequenced in a study of cytomegalovirus exposure and HLA in healthy donors. Primers: 60 Vbeta forward and 13 Jbeta reverse. Measured with immunoSEQ multiplex PCR; TCRdb has only the in-frame clones, and not every one. The sample lists some 150,000 clones, around 79% occurring once. Material: PBMCs. These TCRs come from a male donor in good health and CMV-seronegative.

The V and J genes are TRBV5-1 and TRBJ2-5; the D gene is possibly TRBD1 (6 bases). Germline V gene sequence: CDR1 SGHRS, CDR2 YFSETQ. V was trimmed by 0 bases and J by 5 bases, leaving 26 bases between them. The CDR3 totals 19 residues. The CDR3 DNA sequence: TGCGCCAGCAGCTTGGCCGGGGTTTCGCCCCCAGGGGTCGGGGAGACCCAGTACTTC. Translation: CASSLAGVSPPGVGETQYF.

This clone was observed once. As DNA, the CDR3 is TGTGCCAGCAGCCTACAGGGAAGTTTGGCCAATGAGCAGTTCTTC. Translated: CASSLQGSLANEQFF. The chain links TRBV11-3 to TRBJ2-1, with D possibly TRBD1 on 6 matching bases. The CDR3 length is 15 residues. Trimming cost V 5 bases and J 6 bases, with 17 bases left between them. In germline, CDR1 is SGHNT, CDR2 YENEEA.

This chain joins TRBV6-5 and TRBJ1-1, with D perhaps TRBD1 (5 bases). The V end was cut by 2 bases, the J end by 4 bases, with 11 bases between. This CDR3 spans 14 amino acids. CDR1 MNHEY and CDR2 SVGAGI come from the germline V gene. The CDR3 sequence is CASSYVSGGTEAFF. The CDR3 DNA sequence: TGTGCCAGCAGTTACGTATCCGGGGGCACTGAAGCTTTCTTT.

The chain joins TRBV27 to TRBJ2-5; TRBD1 might be the D (8 bases). Germline lookup yields CDR1 MNHEY and CDR2 SMNVEV (reference sequence). The germline V and J ends were trimmed by 5 bases and 3 bases, with 16 bases remaining between them. The CDR3 totals 15 residues. The CDR3 here is CASSPTGGGEETQYF. In DNA, the CDR3 is TGTGCCAGCAGTCCTACAGGGGGGGGAGAAGAGACCCAGTACTTC.

This clone has more than one count but fewer than ten. The chain joins TRBV5-1 to TRBJ2-7; perhaps TRBD2 as D (5 bases). There are 13 residues in the CDR3. V was clipped by 4 bases and J by 1 base, with 9 bases between them. Germline lookup yields CDR1 SGHRS and CDR2 YFSETQ. CDR3 nucleotides: TGCGCCAGCAGCCTAGCCGAGTCCTACGAGCAGTACTTC. This encodes CASSLAESYEQYF.

This clone was observed a handful of times. Its ends do not fully match the called genes, so a read error is possible. The chain links TRBV7-8 to TRBJ2-1, with D perhaps matching TRBD1 (6 bases). The CDR3 is made up of 17 amino acids. From germline, CDR1 is SGHVS and CDR2 FQNEAQ. The CDR3 is CASSLAHGQSSYNDQFF. Written as DNA, the CDR3 is TGTGCCAGCAGCTTAGCTCACGGACAGAGCTCCTACAATGACCAGTTCTTC.

The genes are TRBV27 and TRBJ1-5; D call uncertain. The CDR3 runs to 13 residues. Per germline, CDR1 MNHEY and CDR2 SMNVEV (reference sequence). The CDR3 region has the DNA TGTGCGACAAAGGAGGGAGGCAATCAGCCCCAGCATTTT. Translated, it gives CATKEGGNQPQHF.

The V call is TRBV7-6, the J call TRBJ2-4; D gene ambiguous. The germline V gene has CDR1 SGHVS and CDR2 FNYEAQ. V lost 1 base, J lost 0 bases, and 7 bases lay in between. This CDR3 has 15 residues. The CDR3 DNA follows: TGTGCCAGCAGCTTAGGCGCACTAGCCAAAAACATTCAGTACTTC. Translated: CASSLGALAKNIQYF.

CDR3 sequence (DNA): TGTGCCAGCAGCTTATCCGAGCAGGGCTACGAGCAGTACTTC. As protein: CASSLSEQGYEQYF. The chain carries TRBV7-9 and TRBJ2-7; TRBD1 might be the D (5 bases). Per the germline V gene, CDR1 is SEHNR and CDR2 is FQNEAQ (reference sequence). With 2 bases removed from V and 3 bases from J, the gap between germline ends came to 11 bases. The CDR3 consists of 14 residues.

The chain carries TRBV2 and TRBJ1-1, with 9 bases lining up with TRBD1. This CDR3 region has 15 residues. Germline loops: CDR1 SNHLY, CDR2 FYNNEI. The junction had 4 bases not matched to a gene; V was cut back by 1 base and J by 4 bases. CDR3 sequence (DNA): TGTGCCAGCAGTGAAGTAACAGGGGGCCTCACTGAAGCTTTCTTT. Its translation is CASSEVTGGLTEAFF.

The V call is TRBV7-3, the J call TRBJ2-2, with 10 bases lining up with TRBD1. V trimming: 5 bases; J trimming: 6 bases; junction bases outside the gene matches: 3. This CDR3 is built from 14 residues. Germline-derived CDR1 and CDR2 are SGHTA and FQGTGA. CDR3 nucleotides: TGTGCCAGCAGCAGAGGACAGGGGGCCGGGGAGCTGTTTTTT. Its protein product is CASSRGQGAGELFF.

This rearrangement joins TRBV18 to TRBJ2-5, with D tentatively TRBD1 (6 bases). Trimming stripped 2 bases from V and 5 bases from J, with 12 bases between. CDR1 and CDR2 from the germline V gene are KGHSH and LQKENI. CDR3 length: 14 amino acids. The CDR3 bases are TGTGCCAGCTCACCAGCTACAGGGCTGGAGACCCAGTACTTC. Protein sequence: CASSPATGLETQYF. Variable domain in full (rest from reference TRBV18 and TRBJ2-5): NAGVMQNPRHLVRRRGQEARLRCSPMKGHSHVYWYRQLPEEGLKFMVYLQKENIIDESGMPKERFSAEFPKEGPSILRIQQVVRGDSAAYFCASSPATGLETQYFGPGTRLLVL.

V and J are TRBV30 and TRBJ2-2; 8 positions match TRBD2. The length of the CDR3 is 15 residues. Looked up from germline, CDR1 is GTSNPN and CDR2 is SVGIG (reference sequence). J gave up 1 base and V 4 bases, and 5 bases lay outside the gene matches. Here the CDR3 DNA reads TGTGCCTGGAAGAGTACTAGCGGGAACACCGGGGAGCTGTTTTTT. The encoded protein is CAWKSTSGNTGELFF.

The chain combines TRBV7-9 with TRBJ1-5; D might be TRBD1 (5 bases). V was trimmed by 0 bases and J by 4 bases, leaving 7 bases between them. The CDR3 covers 14 residues. Germline lookup yields CDR1 SEHNR and CDR2 FQNEAQ (reference sequence). The CDR3 sequence: CASSLARGNQPQHF. The CDR3 coding sequence is TGTGCCAGCAGCTTAGCGCGGGGGAATCAGCCCCAGCATTTT.

This clone was counted a single time. The V and J genes are TRBV2 and TRBJ2-4; 10 bases match TRBD2. The CDR3 sequence is 16 residues long. Trimming at V came to 5 bases and at J to 3 bases, leaving 7 bases not matched to a gene. Germline assignment: CDR1 SNHLY and CDR2 FYNNEI. The CDR3 region is CASSLTSGTDKNIQYF. The CDR3 DNA follows: TGTGCCAGCAGTCTAACTAGCGGGACTGACAAAAACATTCAGTACTTC.

The chain carries TRBV11-3 and TRBJ2-1; the D is unclear. Trimming removed 1 base at V and 10 bases at J, with 14 bases between. The CDR3 has 14 amino acids. CDR1 and CDR2 from the germline V gene are SGHNT and YENEEA. The CDR3 DNA follows: TGTGCCAGCAGCTTAGGCCTCGGAGCCGACGAGCAGTTCTTC. The encoded protein is CASSLGLGADEQFF.

This sequence joins TRBV15 and TRBJ2-1; 8 bases fit TRBD2. Trimming at V came to 5 bases and at J to 12 bases, leaving 9 bases not matched to a gene. CDR3 length: 13 amino acids. Germline V gives CDR1 LNHNV, CDR2 YYDKDF (reference sequence). The DNA for the CDR3 is TGTGCCACCAGCCTAACACGGGGGGGGAGGCAGTTCTTC. It translates to CATSLTRGGRQFF.

The CDR3 DNA reads as TGTGCCAGCAGCTCACAACAGGGGGCGGGTGACAGTCAGTACTTC. Translating it yields CASSSQQGAGDSQYF. This chain connects TRBV11-2 to TRBJ2-4; 9 nucleotides line up with TRBD1. CDR3 length: 15 amino acids. Per germline, CDR1 SGHAT and CDR2 FQNNGV. The J segment lost 12 bases and the V segment lost 4 bases, leaving 13 bases of the junction unmatched.

The V and J genes are TRBV18 and TRBJ2-2; 7 nucleotides agree with TRBD1. This CDR3 is built from 16 residues. CDR1 and CDR2 (germline): KGHSH, LQKENI. With V trimmed by 6 bases and J by 6 bases, 13 bases remained unmatched. CDR3 sequence: CASSPFDRVLAGELFF. CDR3 nucleotide sequence: TGTGCCAGCTCCCCTTTCGACAGGGTATTGGCCGGGGAGCTGTTTTTT.

CDR3 nucleotides: TGTGCCAGCAGTGAAGGAGACCGAACGGGGGCCAAAAACATTCAGTACTTC. Translating it yields CASSEGDRTGAKNIQYF. The chain combines TRBV6-1 with TRBJ2-4, with D perhaps matching TRBD2 (5 bases). Per germline, CDR1 MNHNS and CDR2 SASEGT. CDR3 length: 17 amino acids. Trimming removed 1 base at V and 1 base at J, with 14 bases between.

The gene calls are TRBV6-6 and TRBJ1-5, with TRBD1 matching 8 bases. CDR1 MNHNY and CDR2 SVGAGI come from the germline V gene (reference sequence). Trimming cost V 2 bases and J 7 bases; bases outside gene matches: 7. CDR3 length equals 15 residues. The CDR3 coding sequence is TGTGCCAGCAGTTACGACAGGGGTTCGGGACAGCCCCAGCATTTT. Translated, it gives CASSYDRGSGQPQHF.

This sequence joins TRBV5-1 and TRBJ2-4; no definite D call. V was clipped by 0 bases and J by 0 bases, with 13 bases between them. Germline V gene lookup returns CDR1 SGHRS and CDR2 YFSETQ. This CDR3 spans 17 amino acids. The CDR3 region has the DNA TGCGCCAGCAGCTTGGGTGTACCTGCACTAGCCAAAAACATTCAGTACTTC. Encoded protein: CASSLGVPALAKNIQYF.